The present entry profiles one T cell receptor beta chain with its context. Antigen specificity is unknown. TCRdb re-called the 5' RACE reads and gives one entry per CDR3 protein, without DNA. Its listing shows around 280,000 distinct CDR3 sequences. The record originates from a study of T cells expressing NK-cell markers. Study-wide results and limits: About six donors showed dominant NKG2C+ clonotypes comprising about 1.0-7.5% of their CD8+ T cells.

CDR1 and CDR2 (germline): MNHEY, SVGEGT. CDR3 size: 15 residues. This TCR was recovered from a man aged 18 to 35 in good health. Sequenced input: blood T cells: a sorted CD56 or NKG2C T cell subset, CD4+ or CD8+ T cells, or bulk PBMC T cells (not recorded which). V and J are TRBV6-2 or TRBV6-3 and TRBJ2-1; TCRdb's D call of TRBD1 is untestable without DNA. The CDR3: CASSYRTDSYNEQFF.